This T cell receptor (beta chain) emerged from a study of monozygotic twins with inflammatory bowel disease (dated by TCRdb to the late 2010s). General notes on the study: A total of 28 monozygotic twin pairs were included in the full study, comprising nine German pairs (four IBD-concordant, five IBD-discordant) and 19 IBD-discordant Danish pairs. The search for disease-associated traits relied mainly on comparing, within discordant pairs, IBD patients with their genetically identical healthy co-twins. Each individual had, on average, about 151 000 unique TCRalpha sequences and 181 000 unique TCRbeta sequences available for analysis. What the research found in general, with its limitations: No difference in repertoire similarity was observed between concordant and discordant twins, possibly owing to limited statistical power. Measured by the inverse Simpson index, TCRbeta repertoire diversity was lower in IBD patients than in their healthy co-twins. Fewer clonotypes were shared with other individuals by IBD patients than by healthy twins, most markedly in patients showing signs of disease activity. Different T cell subtypes could not be distinguished in the analysis. No single strong signal or clonotype linked to IBD turned up in the results, so the idea that one exists was not supported. Because patients were on differing immunosuppressive treatments, the repertoires may have picked up extra background noise and inter-individual variability.

In the case of this clonotype: The specificity of this receptor is unknown.

From each donor, a roughly 2.5 ml peripheral blood sample was collected into PAXgene tubes and kept at -80 degrees C. Without T cell sorting, total RNA was isolated from whole blood using the PAXgene blood miRNA kit on an automated QIAcube. Deep TCRalpha and TCRbeta repertoire profiling with unique molecular barcoding was performed on peripheral blood of monozygotic twin pairs concordant or discordant for inflammatory bowel disease. Smoking habits were recorded for all twin pairs, and individuals were classified as current, former or never smokers. Library prep was done by 5' RACE. Preparation of each TCR library used approximately 3,500 ng of total RNA. cDNA was synthesized with SMARTScribe reverse transcriptase in eight separate reactions per sample. During cDNA synthesis, template switching introduced unique molecular identifiers that contained a 6-nucleotide sample barcode. Amplification of TCRalpha and TCRbeta cDNA involved two nested PCRs of 16 and 9 cycles, and each PCR was followed by bead purification. Before amplification, the cDNA was treated with uracil DNA-glycosylase and purified using the QIAquick PCR purification kit. The second PCR added Illumina TruSeq-compatible adapters along with sample-specific barcodes. TapeStation and Qubit were used to check library quality and concentration, and 5 ng of each library went into the pool. Sequencing of the pooled libraries was done on an Illumina HiSeq2500 single-index Rapid Run using custom sequencing primers and 2 x 100 bp reads. In the original analysis: MiGEC version 1.2.6 was used for UMI-based consensus assembly to correct PCR and sequencing errors. MiXCR version 2.1.1 was used to carry out V(D)J alignment, clonotype assembly and CDR3 extraction. To normalise gene usage, clonotype sharing and MAIT/NKT TCR abundance, the top 1000, 10 000 and 20 000 clonotypes in each sample were analysed. After downsampling to 27 000 UMIs, diversity was calculated as the inverse Simpson index using the vegan R package. Paired Mann-Whitney U tests were applied to discordant twin pairs, and Benjamini-Hochberg correction was used for multiple testing. Reads reprocessed by TCRdb are summarized as one entry per CDR3 protein sequence, and DNA is absent. The V and J calls, along with clone size, are taken from TCRdb and not from the paper's own processing. For this sample, the table gives some 170,000 distinct CDR3 sequences. The ten largest make up 2.5% to 3% of the sample.

Via the germline V gene (reference sequence), CDR1 is DFQATT and CDR2 SNEGSKA. The CDR3 holds 13 amino acids from the cysteine to the phenylalanine. The coding DNA is unavailable. The chain is made from TRBV20-1 and TRBJ2-1. The source material was blood. This sequence was found in a human donor with ulcerative colitis or Crohn's disease, or a healthy co-twin of an affected twin (not recorded which). The CDR3 corresponds to CSAPRSSYNEQFF.